This T cell receptor beta chain was recovered during a study of CDR3 diversity in severe acne (dated by TCRdb to 2018 to 2020). This clonotype was found many times. It lacks a known antigen. No clone much larger than this one lies a single base away; base qualities are absent. Via the germline V gene, CDR1 is SGHVS and CDR2 FQNEAQ. A distance of 11 bases separates the germline ends of V and J, which lose 5 bases and 3 bases respectively. The CDR3 covers 14 residues, taking in both the cysteine and the phenylalanine. Only the CDR3 portion is preserved as DNA: 42 bases, with reading frame beginning at the first base. The library relied on PCR. The instrument was an Illumina HiSeq 2000. TCRdb reworked the public reads: Q25 trimming with fastp, MiXCR clone assembly, productive beta chains retained. Rows merge per CDR3 protein into single entries with the most common DNA and genes. Within this sample are approximately 79,000 distinct CDR3 sequences, with around half of them counted one time only. The biggest ten clones account for around a tenth of the sample.

The TCR sequence derives from a male donor in good health, serving as a control. The source material was blood. The V and J segments used are TRBV7-8 and TRBJ1-5; no D segment can be confidently identified. Read as DNA, the sequence is TGTGCCAGCAGCCCCTCGGGATCCAATCAGCCCCAGCATTTT. The resulting protein is CASSPSGSNQPQHF.